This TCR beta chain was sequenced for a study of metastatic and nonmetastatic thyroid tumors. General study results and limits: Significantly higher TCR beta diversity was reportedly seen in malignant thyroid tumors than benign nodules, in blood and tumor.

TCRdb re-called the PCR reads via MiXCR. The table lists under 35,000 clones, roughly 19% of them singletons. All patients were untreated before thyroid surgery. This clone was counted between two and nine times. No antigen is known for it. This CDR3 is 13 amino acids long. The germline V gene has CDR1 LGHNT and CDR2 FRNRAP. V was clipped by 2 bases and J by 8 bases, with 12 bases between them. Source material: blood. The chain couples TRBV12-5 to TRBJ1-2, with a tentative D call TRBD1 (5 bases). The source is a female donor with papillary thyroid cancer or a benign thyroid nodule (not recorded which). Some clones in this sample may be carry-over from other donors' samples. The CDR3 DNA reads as TGTGCTAGTGGTTTGCCAGGGTACGGGGGCTACACCTTC. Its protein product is CASGLPGYGGYTF.